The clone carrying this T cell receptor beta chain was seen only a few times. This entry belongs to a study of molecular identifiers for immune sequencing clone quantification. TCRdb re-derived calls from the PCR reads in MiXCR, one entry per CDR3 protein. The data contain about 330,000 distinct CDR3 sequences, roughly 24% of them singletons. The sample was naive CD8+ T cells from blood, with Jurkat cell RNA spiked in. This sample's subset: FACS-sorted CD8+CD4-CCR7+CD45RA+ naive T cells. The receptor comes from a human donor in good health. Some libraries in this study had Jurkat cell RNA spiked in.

Here the CDR3 reads CASRSYGRLFTDTQYF. The CDR3 nucleotides read TGTGCCAGCCGCTCGTACGGCAGGTTGTTCACAGATACGCAGTATTTT. The rearrangement uses TRBV27 and TRBJ2-3; D not resolved. This CDR3 comprises 16 residues. Per the germline V gene, CDR1 is MNHEY and CDR2 is SMNVEV (reference sequence). V gave up 8 bases and J gave up 2 bases, with 20 bases separating them.